These 8 T cell receptor beta chains were sequenced from one sample in a study of Ad26.COV2.S vaccination and SARS-CoV-2 variants. Here immunoSEQ multiplex PCR was the method, and the copy in TCRdb shows in-frame clones only, minus some. This sample has some 640,000 clones; around 92% occur once, and the top ten carry about 1.5%. Treatment reported: roughly 20 received Ad26.COV2.S at low or high dose, single or two shots; several received placebo; per-sample allocation not given. Samples analyzed were those drawn on day 63 after the first vaccine or placebo injection. This specimen was peripheral blood, taken in a trial of Ad26.COV2.S vaccine versus placebo. These receptors originate from a person aged 18-60 years who received the Ad26.COV2.S COVID-19 vaccine or a placebo.

The chain is built from TRBV7-2 and TRBJ1-5; tentative D call: TRBD1 (5 bases). Germline values: CDR1 SGHTA, CDR2 FQGNSA. V lost 1 base to trimming and J lost 7 bases, with 11 bases between them. This CDR3 has 14 amino acids. The CDR3 DNA reads TGTGCCAGCAGCTTAGAGGCGGGGCGGCAGCCCCAGCATTTT. As protein: CASSLEAGRQPQHF.

This chain joins TRBV6-5 and TRBJ1-1; possibly TRBD1 for D (5 bases). V lost 7 bases to trimming and J lost 0 bases, with 12 bases between them. Germline V gene sequence: CDR1 MNHEY, CDR2 SVGAGI. This CDR3 contains 14 residues. The CDR3 bases are TGTGCCAGCACCAGAGGGGTCATGAACACTGAAGCTTTCTTT. Translation: CASTRGVMNTEAFF.

The chain is built from TRBV7-9 and TRBJ1-1; perhaps TRBD1 as D (6 bases). The CDR3 length is 14 residues. V gave up 0 bases and J gave up 4 bases, with 9 bases separating them. Germline V gives CDR1 SEHNR, CDR2 FQNEAQ (reference sequence). In DNA form, the CDR3 reads TGTGCCAGCAGCTTAGCCCCAGGGGTCACTGAAGCTTTCTTT. Its protein product is CASSLAPGVTEAFF. The full variable domain, in which reference TRBV7-9 and TRBJ1-1 provide the parts outside the CDR3, is DTGVSQNPRHKITKRGQNVTFRCDPISEHNRLYWYRQTLGQGPEFLTYFQNEAQLEKSRLLSDRFSAERPKGSFSTLEIQRTEQGDSAMYLCASSLAPGVTEAFFGQGTRLTVV.

J is TRBJ2-7 and V is TRBV6-2 or TRBV6-3; TRBD2 is a possible D gene (6 bases). The CDR3 extends over 14 amino acids. Germline values: CDR1 MNHEY, CDR2 SVGEGT. Trimming removed 4 bases at V and 0 bases at J, with 10 bases between. The chain's CDR3 is CASSFGGNSYEQYF. CDR3 DNA sequence: TGTGCCAGCAGTTTCGGCGGGAACTCCTACGAGCAGTACTTC.

The chain couples TRBV27 to TRBJ1-4; D gene unclear. V was cut by 6 bases and J by 8 bases, with 16 bases left in between. The length of the CDR3 is 14 residues. Germline V gene lookup returns CDR1 MNHEY and CDR2 SMNVEV (reference sequence). CDR3 coding DNA: TGTGCCAGCAGGAAGCCAGGTGGATCCGAAAAACTGTTTTTT. It yields the protein CASRKPGGSEKLFF. Full variable domain (rest looked up from reference TRBV27 and TRBJ1-4): EAQVTQNPRYLITVTGKKLTVTCSQNMNHEYMSWYRQDPGLGLRQIYYSMNVEVTDKGDVPEGYKVSRKEKRNFPLILESPSPNQTSLYFCASRKPGGSEKLFFGSGTQLSVL.

The gene calls are TRBV7-8 and TRBJ2-7; 12 nucleotides line up with TRBD1. The CDR3 extends over 15 amino acids. The V segment lost 10 bases and the J segment 5 bases; nucleotides outside the gene matches: 12. Germline CDR1 and CDR2: SGHVS and FQNEAQ. The chain's CDR3 is CATTRGDRGPHEQYF. For the CDR3, the DNA is TGTGCCACTACCAGGGGGGACAGGGGGCCCCACGAGCAGTACTTC.

This chain links TRBV19 with TRBJ2-2; D not certain. Per germline, CDR1 LNHDA and CDR2 SQIVND (reference sequence). V lost 3 bases to trimming and J lost 0 bases, with 5 bases between them. CDR3 length equals 14 residues. The CDR3 DNA is TGTGCCAGTAGTATTAGCACGAACACCGGGGAGCTGTTTTTT. Translating it yields CASSISTNTGELFF.

As concerns this clone: Different DNA sequences within this sample yield the same CDR3. This chain joins TRBV5-6 and TRBJ1-3; no firm D call. Germline lookup yields CDR1 SGHDT and CDR2 YYEEEE. The CDR3 covers 14 residues. Trimming left V 0 bases short and J 3 bases short, with 7 bases between. The CDR3 DNA follows: TGTGCCAGCAGCTTGGGGGGTAGTGGAAACACCATATATTTT. As protein: CASSLGGSGNTIYF.